This is a list of T cell receptor beta chains from one sample in a study of control samples from healthy donors and cancer patients. Profiled with immunoSEQ multiplex PCR; TCRdb holds only in-frame clones, not every one. This sample has over 100,000 clones; roughly nine tenths occur once, and the top ten carry under 2.5%. The sequencing sample was made of blood. All receptors come from a young woman in good health. The CDR3 runs from the conserved cysteine through the conserved F or W. The D gene is left open where the match is weak. Where a row states a size, it is once, few, many or the class of an expanded clone; other rows omit it.

>16|TRBV7-9|TRBJ2-1|TRBD1|once
TGTGCCAGCAGCTTAGCCCTTCCAGGGGGTGGAAATGAGCAGTTCTTC
CASSLALPGGGNEQFF
>14|TRBV9|TRBJ2-7|-|-
TGTGCCAGCAGCGTAGGGGTTCCCGCCTACGAGCAGTACTTC
CASSVGVPAYEQYF
>13|TRBV7-3|TRBJ1-1|-|once
TGTGCCAGCAGCTTATCGACAGAAACTGAAGCTTTCTTT
CASSLSTETEAFF
>15|TRBV28|TRBJ1-4|TRBD1|-
TGTGCCAGCAGTCTCGGACAGGTGTTACCCGAAAAACTGTTTTTT
CASSLGQVLPEKLFF
>15|TRBV11-3|TRBJ2-3|-|-
TGTGCCAGCAGCTTAGGCGGGGCAGGGTCAGATACGCAGTATTTT
CASSLGGAGSDTQYF
>14|TRBV5-5|TRBJ2-7|TRBD1|-
TGTGCCAGCAGCTTGGGACAGGGATTAAACGAGCAGTACTTC
CASSLGQGLNEQYF
>10|TRBV21-1|TRBJ2-1|-|-
TGTGCCAGCACCCACAATGAGCAGTTCTTC
CASTHNEQFF
>15|TRBV24-1|TRBJ2-1|-|-
TGTGCCACCAGTGATTTGTCGGGCGGACGGGGTGAGCAGTTCTTC
CATSDLSGGRGEQFF
>12|TRBV7-2|TRBJ1-1|-|-
TGTGCCAGCAGCTTAGGGGGAGGTGAAGCTTTCTTT
CASSLGGGEAFF
>12|TRBV28|TRBJ1-1|-|-
TGTGCCAGCAGTTTAGCGAACACTGAAGCTTTCTTT
CASSLANTEAFF
>17|TRBV5-5|TRBJ1-1|-|-
TGTGCCAGCAGCTCGAAGGGGCAGGGACGTATGAACACTGAAGCTTTCTTT
CASSSKGQGRMNTEAFF
>17|TRBV28|TRBJ1-5|-|-
TGTGCCAGCAGTTCGTACACCCAGGGACAACGTAGGCAGCCCCAGCATTTT
CASSSYTQGQRRQPQHF